Listed below are T cell receptor beta chains from one sample, sequenced in a study of identical twins. TCRdb passed the 5' RACE reads through MiXCR, listing each CDR3 protein once. The sample yields hundreds of thousands of distinct CDR3 sequences, 8% to 9% seen once. In addition, the sample was reused for a study of yellow fever vaccine responses in identical twins.

Sequencing was carried out using memory (CD45RO+) T cells sorted from blood. These receptors were taken from a woman aged 18-35 years in good health. The CDR3 runs from the conserved cysteine through the conserved F or W. Fields, in order: J gene, clone size, V gene, D gene, CDR3 length, CDR3 protein, CDR3 DNA. A D gene is named only where the DNA matches it firmly. Only some rows state a clone size, as once, few, many or a class for expanded clones.

j_gene: TRBJ2-5
abundance: many
v_gene: TRBV7-2
d_gene: .
len: 15
CDR3aa: CASSLGQGRQETQYF
CDR3nt: TGTGCCAGCAGCTTAGGGCAGGGGAGGCAAGAGACCCAGTACTTC

j_gene: TRBJ1-1
abundance: many
v_gene: TRBV3-1
d_gene: .
len: 11
CDR3aa: CASSQSTEAFF
CDR3nt: TGTGCCAGCAGCCAGAGCACTGAAGCTTTCTTT

j_gene: TRBJ2-6
abundance: .
v_gene: TRBV6-4
d_gene: .
len: 19
CDR3aa: CAFCFRYEGRRSGANVLTF
CDR3nt: TGTGCCTTCTGTTTCCGTTACGAGGGACGGCGCTCTGGGGCCAACGTCCTGACTTTC

j_gene: TRBJ1-5
abundance: few
v_gene: TRBV25-1
d_gene: .
len: 14
CDR3aa: CASSPQGWSQPQHF
CDR3nt: TGTGCCAGCAGTCCTCAGGGATGGAGTCAGCCCCAGCATTTT

j_gene: TRBJ2-5
abundance: many
v_gene: TRBV20-1
d_gene: .
len: 16
CDR3aa: CSARLPPGLHQETQYF
CDR3nt: TGCAGTGCTAGACTACCGCCGGGACTCCACCAAGAGACCCAGTACTTC

j_gene: TRBJ1-5
abundance: few
v_gene: TRBV5-1
d_gene: .
len: 13
CDR3aa: CASRAGSNQPQHF
CDR3nt: TGCGCCAGCCGTGCGGGGAGCAATCAGCCCCAGCATTTT

j_gene: TRBJ1-1
abundance: many
v_gene: TRBV19
d_gene: TRBD1
len: 18
CDR3aa: CASSIGLGRQGKRTEAFF
CDR3nt: TGTGCCAGTAGTATAGGACTTGGCAGACAGGGGAAGCGCACTGAAGCTTTCTTT

j_gene: TRBJ1-2
abundance: many
v_gene: TRBV6-5
d_gene: .
len: 11
CDR3aa: CASRWKYGYTF
CDR3nt: TGTGCCAGCAGGTGGAAATATGGCTACACCTTC

j_gene: TRBJ1-1
abundance: .
v_gene: TRBV29-1
d_gene: .
len: 15
CDR3aa: CSALPIQGVNTEAFF
CDR3nt: TGCAGCGCCCTACCGATACAGGGAGTGAACACTGAAGCTTTCTTT

j_gene: TRBJ2-1
abundance: many
v_gene: TRBV18
d_gene: .
len: 15
CDR3aa: CASSPTHPSYNEQFF
CDR3nt: TGTGCCAGCTCACCGACCCATCCCTCCTACAATGAGCAGTTCTTC

j_gene: TRBJ2-3
abundance: .
v_gene: TRBV6-6
d_gene: .
len: 12
CDR3aa: CASSGLDNTQYF
CDR3nt: TGTGCCAGCAGTGGCCTGGACAATACGCAGTATTTT

j_gene: TRBJ2-5
abundance: many
v_gene: TRBV7-6
d_gene: TRBD2
len: 18
CDR3aa: CASSPIAGGSWSQETQYF
CDR3nt: TGTGCCAGCAGCCCCATAGCGGGAGGCTCCTGGTCTCAAGAGACCCAGTACTTC

j_gene: TRBJ1-1
abundance: many
v_gene: TRBV5-6
d_gene: .
len: 12
CDR3aa: CASSRGQTEAFF
CDR3nt: TGTGCCAGCAGCCGGGGCCAGACTGAAGCTTTCTTT

j_gene: TRBJ1-5
abundance: many
v_gene: TRBV25-1
d_gene: .
len: 14
CDR3aa: CASSDRGADQPQHF
CDR3nt: TGTGCCAGCAGTGACCGGGGAGCCGATCAGCCCCAGCATTTT

j_gene: TRBJ2-1
abundance: .
v_gene: TRBV25-1
d_gene: TRBD2
len: 17
CDR3aa: CASSPPTGTSGFNEQFF
CDR3nt: TGTGCCAGCAGTCCTCCTACCGGGACTAGCGGGTTCAATGAGCAGTTCTTC

j_gene: TRBJ2-5
abundance: .
v_gene: TRBV7-9
d_gene: .
len: 17
CDR3aa: CASSLGVTGPQQETQYF
CDR3nt: TGTGCCAGCAGCTTAGGAGTTACGGGACCCCAACAAGAGACCCAGTACTTC

j_gene: TRBJ2-2
abundance: .
v_gene: TRBV27
d_gene: .
len: 17
CDR3aa: CASSLIRGAPNTGELFF
CDR3nt: TGTGCCAGCAGTTTAATCCGGGGGGCCCCGAACACCGGGGAGCTGTTTTTT

j_gene: TRBJ2-1
abundance: many
v_gene: TRBV11-2
d_gene: .
len: 15
CDR3aa: CASSLRGDSYNEQFF
CDR3nt: TGTGCCAGCAGCTTAAGGGGGGACTCCTACAATGAGCAGTTCTTC

j_gene: TRBJ1-3
abundance: few
v_gene: TRBV7-9
d_gene: .
len: 17
CDR3aa: CASSLSEFGLLGNTIYF
CDR3nt: TGTGCCAGCAGCTTATCTGAGTTCGGTCTGCTTGGAAACACCATATATTTT

j_gene: TRBJ2-7
abundance: .
v_gene: TRBV5-5
d_gene: TRBD2
len: 15
CDR3aa: CASSAQAGGSYEQYF
CDR3nt: TGTGCCAGCAGCGCCCAAGCGGGAGGGTCCTACGAGCAGTACTTC

j_gene: TRBJ2-1
abundance: .
v_gene: TRBV10-1
d_gene: TRBD2
len: 13
CDR3aa: CAKQREKGNEQFF
CDR3nt: TGCGCCAAACAGCGGGAGAAAGGGAATGAGCAGTTCTTC

j_gene: TRBJ2-1
abundance: .
v_gene: TRBV3-1
d_gene: TRBD2
len: 16
CDR3aa: CASSPGAGGSYNEQFF
CDR3nt: TGTGCCAGCAGCCCCGGGGCGGGAGGATCCTACAATGAGCAGTTCTTC

j_gene: TRBJ2-3
abundance: .
v_gene: TRBV6-1
d_gene: .
len: 15
CDR3aa: CASSRLPLGTDTQYF
CDR3nt: TGTGCCAGCAGTAGACTGCCCCTGGGCACAGATACGCAGTATTTT

j_gene: TRBJ2-5
abundance: many
v_gene: TRBV28
d_gene: .
len: 15
CDR3aa: CASSIHGTYQETQYF
CDR3nt: TGTGCCAGCAGTATCCACGGGACTTACCAAGAGACCCAGTACTTC

j_gene: TRBJ2-7
abundance: many
v_gene: TRBV4-1
d_gene: .
len: 14
CDR3aa: CASSPYDREDVKYF
CDR3nt: TGCGCCAGCAGCCCGTACGACAGGGAGGATGTCAAGTACTTC

j_gene: TRBJ2-1
abundance: few
v_gene: TRBV7-7
d_gene: .
len: 12
CDR3aa: CASSPMGNEQFF
CDR3nt: TGTGCCAGCAGCCCAATGGGCAATGAGCAGTTCTTC

j_gene: TRBJ1-2
abundance: .
v_gene: TRBV20-1
d_gene: .
len: 13
CDR3aa: CSAREVWVGGYTF
CDR3nt: TGCAGTGCTAGAGAGGTTTGGGTCGGGGGCTACACCTTC

j_gene: TRBJ2-1
abundance: .
v_gene: TRBV3-1
d_gene: .
len: 19
CDR3aa: CATTQDLVVGHLSYNEQFF
CDR3nt: TGTGCCACCACCCAAGATCTTGTAGTCGGCCACCTCTCCTACAATGAGCAGTTCTTC

j_gene: TRBJ2-1
abundance: many
v_gene: TRBV3-1
d_gene: TRBD2
len: 17
CDR3aa: CASSRGLAGGLGNEQFF
CDR3nt: TGTGCCAGCAGCCGGGGACTAGCGGGAGGGCTCGGGAATGAGCAGTTCTTC

j_gene: TRBJ2-7
abundance: many
v_gene: TRBV6-5
d_gene: TRBD2
len: 15
CDR3aa: CASSFGTSGRYEQYF
CDR3nt: TGTGCCAGCAGTTTCGGGACTAGCGGGAGATACGAGCAGTACTTC

j_gene: TRBJ1-1
abundance: many
v_gene: TRBV18
d_gene: .
len: 13
CDR3aa: CASSQGAGTEAFF
CDR3nt: TGTGCCAGCTCCCAGGGAGCGGGGACTGAAGCTTTCTTT

j_gene: TRBJ2-5
abundance: many
v_gene: TRBV29-1
d_gene: TRBD1
len: 13
CDR3aa: CSVPPQGASTQYF
CDR3nt: TGCAGCGTTCCCCCGCAGGGGGCATCGACCCAGTACTTC

j_gene: TRBJ2-3
abundance: few
v_gene: TRBV7-2
d_gene: .
len: 12
CDR3aa: CASNQRADTQYF
CDR3nt: TGTGCCAGCAATCAGAGGGCGGATACGCAGTATTTT

j_gene: TRBJ2-1
abundance: few
v_gene: TRBV3-1
d_gene: TRBD2
len: 17
CDR3aa: CASSQRFGTSGINEQFF
CDR3nt: TGTGCCAGCAGCCAGCGTTTCGGGACTAGCGGGATTAATGAGCAGTTCTTC

j_gene: TRBJ1-2
abundance: many
v_gene: TRBV12-3/TRBV12-4
d_gene: TRBD1
len: 15
CDR3aa: CASSPGTGKNYGYTF
CDR3nt: TGTGCCAGCAGTCCTGGGACAGGGAAGAACTATGGCTACACCTTC

j_gene: TRBJ1-4
abundance: many
v_gene: TRBV3-1
d_gene: .
len: 16
CDR3aa: CASSHPRRQGYEKLFF
CDR3nt: TGTGCCAGCAGCCACCCGAGGAGGCAGGGATATGAAAAACTGTTTTTT

j_gene: TRBJ2-1
abundance: .
v_gene: TRBV9
d_gene: TRBD2
len: 17
CDR3aa: CASGQPPGLATPHEQFF
CDR3nt: TGTGCCAGCGGTCAACCTCCAGGACTAGCGACCCCCCATGAGCAGTTCTTC

j_gene: TRBJ2-1
abundance: many
v_gene: TRBV9
d_gene: .
len: 15
CDR3aa: CASSVGLGSYNEQFF
CDR3nt: TGTGCCAGCAGCGTAGGACTGGGCTCCTACAATGAGCAGTTCTTC

j_gene: TRBJ1-1
abundance: many
v_gene: TRBV7-2
d_gene: .
len: 14
CDR3aa: CASSPGRMNTEAFF
CDR3nt: TGTGCCAGCAGCCCCGGACGGATGAACACTGAAGCTTTCTTT

j_gene: TRBJ2-5
abundance: .
v_gene: TRBV6-1
d_gene: .
len: 15
CDR3aa: CASSKRTQGVETQYF
CDR3nt: TGTGCCAGCAGCAAAAGGACACAGGGTGTGGAGACCCAGTACTTC

j_gene: TRBJ2-2
abundance: many
v_gene: TRBV25-1
d_gene: .
len: 14
CDR3aa: CASSPVGVSGELFF
CDR3nt: TGTGCCAGCAGCCCAGTGGGGGTTTCCGGGGAGCTGTTTTTT

j_gene: TRBJ1-1
abundance: .
v_gene: TRBV6-1
d_gene: .
len: 16
CDR3aa: CASSEDRFPKITEAFF
CDR3nt: TGTGCCAGCAGTGAAGACAGGTTTCCGAAGATCACTGAAGCTTTCTTT